The T cell receptor (beta chain) described here comes from a study of a mutant IDH1 vaccine in newly diagnosed glioma. The wider study: In some groups vaccination began 4-6 weeks post-radiotherapy; others received it with temozolomide. Therapy received beforehand was radiotherapy, temozolomide, or both, with most patients given both.

Regarding the study as a whole: Pseudoprogression seemed unlinked to shifts in top peripheral T cell clonotypes.

Repertoires were generated with immunoSEQ multiplex PCR, while TCRdb's copy carries only in-frame clones and drops some. This table holds roughly 72,000 clones, around nine tenths found once. Germline V gene lookup returns CDR1 SEHNR and CDR2 FQNEAQ (reference sequence). V shed 0 bases, J shed 2 bases, and the junction held 2 bases outside the gene matches. This CDR3 comprises 15 residues. Concerning this clone itself: What it binds is unknown.

Time point denoted: week 5, during vaccination. One vaccine dose held 300 ug of mutant IDH1 20-mer peptide and came with topical imiquimod. The donors' diagnosis was new WHO grade 3 or 4 astrocytoma that was IDH1-mutant and ATRX-lost. This chain connects TRBV7-9 to TRBJ1-1; 8 bases agree with TRBD1. This receptor was obtained from a woman aged 45 to 65 with glioma. This specimen consisted of PBMCs, obtained from a glioma patient whose treatment included an IDH1 peptide vaccine. The CDR3 nucleotides read TGTGCCAGCAGCTTAGCGACAGGGGTTAACACTGAAGCTTTCTTT. It translates to CASSLATGVNTEAFF.